This paragraph reports one T cell receptor (beta chain). Its antigen is not identified. The record originates from a study of OX40 agonist ivuxolimab in advanced cancers. Study background: In three patients, partial responses were observed, one with hepatocellular carcinoma and two with cutaneous melanoma.

Findings of the study overall: Within 6 weeks, CD4+ and CD8+ blood T cells expanded clonally at 0.1 to 3.0 mg/kg.

Clones were read by immunoSEQ multiplex PCR, and TCRdb kept only the in-frame ones, dropping some. Of tens of thousands of clones in the sample, about 85% were seen once. The CDR3 sequence is 13 residues long. Trimming removed 2 bases at V and 2 bases at J, with 5 bases between. Cycle 7 day 1, cycle 4 day 1, and baseline were the timepoints at which blood was sampled. V and J are TRBV5-3 and TRBJ1-3, with no clear D. TRBV5-3 carries the ORF label, with uncertain function. The input for sequencing was CD4+ or CD8+ T cells sorted from blood, taken in a trial of the OX40 agonist ivuxolimab. The clonotype was recovered from an adult with an advanced solid tumor such as melanoma, head and neck, liver or kidney cancer. As DNA, the CDR3 is TGTGCCAGAAGCTTCTTAACTGGAAACACCATATATTTT. It translates to CARSFLTGNTIYF.